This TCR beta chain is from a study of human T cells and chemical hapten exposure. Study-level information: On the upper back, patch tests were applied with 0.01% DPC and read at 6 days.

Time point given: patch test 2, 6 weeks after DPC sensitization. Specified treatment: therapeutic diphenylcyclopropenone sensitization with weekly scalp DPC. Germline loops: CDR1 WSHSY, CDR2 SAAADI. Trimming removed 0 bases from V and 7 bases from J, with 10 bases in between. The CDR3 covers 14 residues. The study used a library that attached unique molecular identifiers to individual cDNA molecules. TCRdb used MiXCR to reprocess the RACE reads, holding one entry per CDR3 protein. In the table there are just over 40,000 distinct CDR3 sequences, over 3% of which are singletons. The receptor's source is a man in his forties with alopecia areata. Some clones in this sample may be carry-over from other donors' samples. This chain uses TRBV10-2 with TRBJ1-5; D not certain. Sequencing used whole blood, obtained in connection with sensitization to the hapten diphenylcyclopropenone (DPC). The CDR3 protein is CASSESAPSQPQHF. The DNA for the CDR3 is TGCGCCAGCAGTGAGTCGGCCCCTTCCCAGCCCCAGCATTTT.